Following are 24 T cell receptor beta chains from one sample sequenced in a study of cytomegalovirus exposure and HLA in healthy donors. A multiplex PCR was run with 60 Vbeta primers and 13 Jbeta primers. Here immunoSEQ multiplex PCR was the method, and the copy in TCRdb shows in-frame clones only, minus some. The sample gives about 190,000 clones, about 77% of which show up once; approximately 6% is in the top ten. Specimen: PBMCs. These receptors were collected from a young woman in good health and CMV-seropositive.

Details on this clone: Additional DNA sequences in this sample encode the identical CDR3. The chain couples TRBV7-2 to TRBJ2-7, with 8 positions matching TRBD1. Germline loops: CDR1 SGHTA, CDR2 FQGNSA. The CDR3 covers 12 residues. V lost 4 bases, J lost 7 bases, and 3 bases stayed unmatched. DNA for the CDR3: TGTGCCAGCAGCTCAGGGGGCGTGGAGCAGTACTTC. Protein: CASSSGGVEQYF. The variable domain in full, with the rest retrieved from reference TRBV7-2 and TRBJ2-7, is GAGVSQSPSNKVTEKGKDVELRCDPISGHTALYWYRQSLGQGLEFLIYFQGNSAPDKSGLPSDRFSAERTGGSVSTLTIQRTQQEDSAVYLCASSSGGVEQYFGPGTRLTVT.

The chain employs TRBV4-2 and TRBJ2-4, with a weak D call TRBD2 (5 bases). This CDR3 comprises 17 residues. Germline CDR1 is LGHNA and CDR2 is YNFKEQ. V lost 0 bases and J 0 bases, leaving 12 bases between the germline ends. CDR3 nucleotides: TGTGCCAGCAGCCAAGATAAGGGAGACCTAGCCAAAAACATTCAGTACTTC. Translation: CASSQDKGDLAKNIQYF.

Concerning this clone itself: The junction departs from the called germline gene at one end, perhaps through a read error. Written as DNA, the CDR3 is TGTTCCAGCAGTTCGACAGGGGACCTCGATCGGGGTGAAAAACTGTTTTTT. As protein: CSSSSTGDLDRGEKLFF. J is TRBJ1-4 and V is TRBV7-9; 8 nucleotides agree with TRBD1. This CDR3 spans 17 amino acids. Germline V gives CDR1 SEHNR, CDR2 FQNEAQ (reference sequence).

This clone has just a few counts. The V and J genes are TRBV28 and TRBJ1-2; no definite D call. Germline V gives CDR1 MDHEN, CDR2 SYDVKM. The CDR3 runs to 13 residues. Trimming shortened V by 5 bases and J by 7 bases, and 14 bases separated the two germline ends. CDR3 coding DNA: TGTGCCAGCAGTCCTGAGTTATTCGGTGGCTACACCTTC. It yields the protein CASSPELFGGYTF.

This clone was counted between two and nine times. The chain is built from TRBV25-1 and TRBJ1-2; D unclear. Germline V gives CDR1 MGHDK, CDR2 SYGVNS. V was pared by 1 base and J by 7 bases, with 13 bases between. The CDR3 runs to 14 residues. In DNA, the CDR3 is TGTGCCAGCAGTGAATCTCACCCGGGAGCTGGCTACACCTTC. Its translation is CASSESHPGAGYTF.

This clone was counted once. The V gene is TRBV7-3, the J gene TRBJ2-5; TRBD1 is a possible D gene (5 bases). V was trimmed by 5 bases and J by 2 bases, leaving 12 bases between them. The CDR3 runs 14 residues. The germline CDR1 and CDR2 sequences are SGHTA and FQGTGA. In nucleotides, the CDR3 is TGTGCCAGCAGCCAAGGGGTGGGGCAAGAGACCCAGTACTTC. Residues: CASSQGVGQETQYF.

V is TRBV7-8 and J is TRBJ2-2; 10 bases line up with TRBD1. This CDR3 spans 16 amino acids. J gave up 7 bases and V 5 bases, and 10 bases lay outside the gene matches. CDR1 is SGHVS and CDR2 is FQNEAQ in the germline V gene. This chain's CDR3 is CASSKFSGTGVGELFF. The DNA of the CDR3 is TGTGCCAGCAGCAAGTTTTCCGGGACAGGGGTCGGGGAGCTGTTTTTT.

The chain employs TRBV5-1 and TRBJ1-1; 8 bases match TRBD1. This CDR3 comprises 15 residues. CDR1 and CDR2 from the germline V gene are SGHRS and YFSETQ. V shed 4 bases and J 1 base; nucleotides not matched to a gene: 6. CDR3 region: CASSTGTGRNTEAFF. As DNA, the CDR3 is TGCGCCAGCAGCACCGGGACAGGTCGGAACACTGAAGCTTTCTTT.

The chain couples TRBV18 to TRBJ2-7; 8 nucleotides align to TRBD2. Germline CDR1 and CDR2: KGHSH and LQKENI. The CDR3 totals 15 residues. V shed 3 bases, J shed 0 bases, and the junction held 4 bases outside the gene matches. The CDR3 sequence is CASSPVAGSSYEQYF. CDR3 sequence (DNA): TGTGCCAGCTCACCCGTAGCGGGAAGCTCCTACGAGCAGTACTTC.

The chain has TRBV6-5 and TRBJ2-1, with 8 bases identical to TRBD1. The V gene's germline CDR1 is MNHEY and CDR2 SVGAGI. This CDR3 is built from 15 residues. The V segment lost 4 bases and the J segment 6 bases; nucleotides outside the gene matches: 8. CDR3 nucleotides: TGTGCCAGCAGTTCCTTTTCGACAGGGGTCAATGAGCAGTTCTTC. This translates into CASSSFSTGVNEQFF.

CDR3 region: CASSWVGGGGETQYF. Here the CDR3 DNA reads TGTGCCAGCAGCTGGGTAGGGGGCGGCGGGGAGACCCAGTACTTC. The genes are TRBV5-6 and TRBJ2-5; 7 positions agree with TRBD1. Germline-derived CDR1 and CDR2 are SGHDT and YYEEEE. V dropped 3 bases and J dropped 5; count of bases not matched to a gene: 10. The CDR3 consists of 15 residues.

The rearrangement joins TRBV6-6 to TRBJ2-1, with TRBD2 matching 7 bases. The length of the CDR3 is 15 residues. Germline assignment: CDR1 MNHNY and CDR2 SVGAGI (reference sequence). After removal of 2 bases from V and 7 bases from J, the junction contained 8 bases not matched to a gene. Written as DNA, the CDR3 is TGTGCCAGCAGTTACCGAGCGGGAAGAGTAAATGAGCAGTTCTTC. Its protein product is CASSYRAGRVNEQFF.

This chain links TRBV13 with TRBJ2-1; 7 bases match TRBD2. The germline V gene has CDR1 PRHDT and CDR2 FYEKMQ (reference sequence). Losses at the gene ends were 3 bases for V and 3 bases for J; bases not matched to a gene: 5. This CDR3 has 15 amino acids. DNA of the CDR3: TGTGCCAGCAGCTTCCCCCTAGCGGACTACAATGAGCAGTTCTTC. This gives the protein CASSFPLADYNEQFF.

V is TRBV5-1 and J is TRBJ2-4, with 10 bases matching TRBD2. After removal of 2 bases from V and 3 bases from J, the junction contained 5 bases not matched to a gene. The CDR3 consists of 16 residues. Germline CDR1 is SGHRS and CDR2 is YFSETQ. CDR3 loop: CASSLAGGPDKNIQYF. CDR3 sequence (DNA): TGCGCCAGCAGCTTAGCGGGAGGGCCTGACAAAAACATTCAGTACTTC.

J is TRBJ2-7 and V is TRBV6-6, with 8 positions matching TRBD1. Germline CDR1 reads MNHNY; CDR2 reads SVGAGI (reference sequence). The trim removed 6 bases at V and 3 bases at J, leaving 7 bases unmatched. The CDR3 is 14 residues long. The CDR3 DNA reads as TGTGCCAGCAGCCGAGGGACAGGATACTACGAGCAGTACTTC. Residues: CASSRGTGYYEQYF.

This sequence joins TRBV5-1 and TRBJ1-2; TRBD1 matches 9 bases. J lost 3 bases, V lost 4 bases, and 4 bases had no gene match. CDR3 length: 14 amino acids. Germline CDR1 and CDR2: SGHRS and YFSETQ. Here the CDR3 DNA reads TGCGCCAGCAGCCCAAGGACAGGGGACTATGGCTACACCTTC. As protein: CASSPRTGDYGYTF.

The J gene is TRBJ2-7, the V gene TRBV6-5, with 10 bases matching TRBD1. J was trimmed by 4 bases and V by 4 bases; bases with no gene match: 1. The germline V gene encodes CDR1 MNHEY and CDR2 SVGAGI. The CDR3 is 13 amino acids. This CDR3 reads CASSWGQGYEQYF. The CDR3 region has the DNA TGTGCCAGCAGTTGGGGACAGGGGTACGAGCAGTACTTC.

The sample holds one count of this clone. The chain joins TRBV7-2 to TRBJ2-1; 10 bases match TRBD2. The germline V gene has CDR1 SGHTA and CDR2 FQGNSA. CDR3 length: 16 amino acids. The V segment lost 0 bases and the J segment 9 bases; nucleotides outside the gene matches: 8. CDR3 amino acids: CASSLAALAGVGEQFF. The CDR3 DNA follows: TGTGCCAGCAGCTTAGCTGCTCTAGCGGGAGTTGGTGAGCAGTTCTTC. Full variable domain (remainder filled in from reference TRBV7-2 and TRBJ2-1): GAGVSQSPSNKVTEKGKDVELRCDPISGHTALYWYRQSLGQGLEFLIYFQGNSAPDKSGLPSDRFSAERTGGSVSTLTIQRTQQEDSAVYLCASSLAALAGVGEQFFGPGTRLTVL.

With respect to this clone: One junction end disagrees with the germline gene, perhaps due to a read error. CDR3 sequence (DNA): TGTTCCAGCAGCTTGCTTGGGACTAGCGGGAGAGCCAATGAGCAGTTCTTC. Translation: CSSSLLGTSGRANEQFF. The chain uses TRBV7-9 and TRBJ2-1; 14 nucleotides agree with TRBD2. This CDR3 spans 17 amino acids. CDR1 and CDR2 from the germline V gene are SEHNR and FQNEAQ (reference sequence).

The V gene is TRBV28, the J gene TRBJ2-4; 8 bases are a match to TRBD1. The germline V gene has CDR1 MDHEN and CDR2 SYDVKM. V lost 3 bases, J lost 13 bases, and 5 bases stayed unmatched. CDR3 length: 12 amino acids. As DNA, the CDR3 is TGTGCCAGCAGTTTTTGGACAGGGCGGCAGTACTTC. This translates into CASSFWTGRQYF.

This chain uses TRBV7-9 with TRBJ2-6; a weak D match, TRBD1 (5 bases). V dropped 1 base and J dropped 16 bases, with 11 bases sitting between them. Germline loops: CDR1 SEHNR, CDR2 FQNEAQ (reference sequence). This CDR3 spans 12 amino acids. The CDR3 DNA sequence: TGTGCCAGCAGCTTAGAGTTAGGGGCACTGACTTTC. Residues: CASSLELGALTF.

The V call is TRBV11-2, the J call TRBJ2-6; TRBD1 agrees at 7 bases. J was trimmed by 2 bases and V by 4 bases; bases with no gene match: 2. The germline CDR1 and CDR2 sequences are SGHAT and FQNNGV. This CDR3 has 15 residues. CDR3 protein: CASSYDRAGANVLTF. The CDR3 DNA is TGTGCCAGCAGCTATGACAGGGCTGGGGCCAACGTCCTGACTTTC.

This chain uses TRBV10-3 with TRBJ2-7, with TRBD1 matching over 10 bases. CDR3 size: 13 residues. Germline trimming cut 6 bases from V and 5 bases from J; bases unmatched to any gene: 4. Germline assignment: CDR1 ENHRY and CDR2 SYGVKD. Here the CDR3 reads CAIRGTGVNEQYF. The DNA for the CDR3 is TGTGCCATCAGGGGGACAGGGGTCAACGAGCAGTACTTC.

The rearrangement uses TRBV5-1 and TRBJ1-1; D gene ambiguous. CDR3 length equals 15 residues. CDR1 and CDR2 from the germline V gene are SGHRS and YFSETQ. V was shortened by 1 base and J by 0 bases, with 10 bases between the two germline ends. The CDR3 is CASSLSAQLNTEAFF. Here the CDR3 DNA reads TGCGCCAGCAGCTTGTCAGCGCAGTTGAACACTGAAGCTTTCTTT.